This T cell receptor (beta chain) comes out of a study of T cell responses to AZD1222 COVID-19 vaccine. Whole-study findings and limits: Increased Spike-specific TCR breadth and depth were observed after two AZD1222 doses.

A remark on this clone: The antigen is not known.

Sequencing used immunoSEQ multiplex PCR; TCRdb keeps in-frame clones, though not all of them. Seen here are 120,000 to 150,000 clones, approximately 90% observed once, and the top ten hold about a tenth. Germline CDR1 SNHLY, CDR2 FYNNEI. V lost 7 bases, J lost 2 bases, and 9 bases lay in between. The length of the CDR3 is 13 residues. The sequence derives from an adult who received the AZD1222 COVID-19 vaccine. The rearrangement links TRBV2 to TRBJ2-4, with D possibly being TRBD1 or TRBD2 (5 bases each). Sample: peripheral blood, taken 28 days after the second AZD1222 dose. The chain's CDR3 is CASTPGPKNIQYF. The CDR3 bases are TGTGCCAGCACCCCGGGACCCAAAAACATTCAGTACTTC.